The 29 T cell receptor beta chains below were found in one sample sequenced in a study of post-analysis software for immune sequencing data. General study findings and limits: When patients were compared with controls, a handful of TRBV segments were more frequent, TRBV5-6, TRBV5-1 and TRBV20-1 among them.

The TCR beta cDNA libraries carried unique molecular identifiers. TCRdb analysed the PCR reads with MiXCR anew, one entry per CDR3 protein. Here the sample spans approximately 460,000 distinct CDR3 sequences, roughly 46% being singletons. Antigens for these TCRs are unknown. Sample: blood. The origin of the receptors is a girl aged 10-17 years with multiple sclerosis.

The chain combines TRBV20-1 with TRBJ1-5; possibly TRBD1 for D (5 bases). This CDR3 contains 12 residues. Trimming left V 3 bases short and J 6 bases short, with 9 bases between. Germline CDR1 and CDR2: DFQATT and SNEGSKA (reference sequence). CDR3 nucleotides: TGCAGTGCTAGGGTGGGGGGTCAGCCCCAGCATTTT. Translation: CSARVGGQPQHF.

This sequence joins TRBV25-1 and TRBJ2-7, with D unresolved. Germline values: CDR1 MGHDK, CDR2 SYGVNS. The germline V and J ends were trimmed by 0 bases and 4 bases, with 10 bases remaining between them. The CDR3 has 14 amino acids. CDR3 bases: TGTGCCAGCAGTGAATATAGAGCTAGTTACGAGCAGTACTTC. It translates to CASSEYRASYEQYF.

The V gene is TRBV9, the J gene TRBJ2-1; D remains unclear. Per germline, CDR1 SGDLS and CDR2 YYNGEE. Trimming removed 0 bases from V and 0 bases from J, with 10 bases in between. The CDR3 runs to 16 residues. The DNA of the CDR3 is TGTGCCAGCAGCGTAGCTCTCAGGAGCTCCTACAATGAGCAGTTCTTC. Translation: CASSVALRSSYNEQFF.

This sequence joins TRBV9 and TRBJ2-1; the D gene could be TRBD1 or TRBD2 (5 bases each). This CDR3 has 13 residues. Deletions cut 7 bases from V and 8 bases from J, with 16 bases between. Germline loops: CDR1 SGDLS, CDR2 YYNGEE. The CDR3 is CASRGLAIDEQFF. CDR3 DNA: TGTGCCAGCCGGGGCTTGGCGATCGATGAGCAGTTCTTC.

As DNA, the CDR3 is TGTGCCAGCAGTTACGGATCTCAGGGTGTGAACACTGAAGCTTTCTTT. Translated: CASSYGSQGVNTEAFF. The V and J genes are TRBV6-5 and TRBJ1-1; possibly TRBD1 for D (5 bases). Germline values: CDR1 MNHEY, CDR2 SVGAGI. With 2 bases removed from V and 0 bases from J, the gap between germline ends came to 13 bases. CDR3 length: 16 residues.

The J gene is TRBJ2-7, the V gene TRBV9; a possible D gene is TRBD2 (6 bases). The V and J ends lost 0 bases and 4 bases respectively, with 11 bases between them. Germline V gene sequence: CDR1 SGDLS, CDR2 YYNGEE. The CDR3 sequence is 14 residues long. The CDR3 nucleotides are TGTGCCAGCAGCGTAGATTCGGCGGGATACGAGCAGTACTTC. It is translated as CASSVDSAGYEQYF.

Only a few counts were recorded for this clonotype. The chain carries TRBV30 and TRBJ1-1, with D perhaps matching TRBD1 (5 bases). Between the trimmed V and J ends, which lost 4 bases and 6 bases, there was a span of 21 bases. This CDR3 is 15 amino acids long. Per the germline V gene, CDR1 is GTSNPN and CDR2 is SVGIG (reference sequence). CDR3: CAWNLGAGSVAEAFF. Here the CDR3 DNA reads TGTGCCTGGAACCTAGGGGCAGGGAGCGTCGCTGAAGCTTTCTTT.

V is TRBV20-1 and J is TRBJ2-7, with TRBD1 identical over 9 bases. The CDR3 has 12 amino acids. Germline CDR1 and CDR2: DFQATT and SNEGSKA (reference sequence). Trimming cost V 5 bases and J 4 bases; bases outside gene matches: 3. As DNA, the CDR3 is TGCAGTGCTTCTGGGACAGGGTACGAGCAGTACTTC. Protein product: CSASGTGYEQYF.

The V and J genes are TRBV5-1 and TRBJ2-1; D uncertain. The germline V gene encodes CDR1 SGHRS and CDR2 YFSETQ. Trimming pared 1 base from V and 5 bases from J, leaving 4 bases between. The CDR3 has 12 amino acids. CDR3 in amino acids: CASSLPDNEQFF. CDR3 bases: TGCGCCAGCAGCTTGCCGGACAATGAGCAGTTCTTC.

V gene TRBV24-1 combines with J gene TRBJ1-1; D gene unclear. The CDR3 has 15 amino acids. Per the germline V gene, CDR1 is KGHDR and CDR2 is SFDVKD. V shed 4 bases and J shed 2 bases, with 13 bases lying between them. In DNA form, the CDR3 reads TGTGCCACCAGTGACTCCGGGGAAGTAAACACTGAAGCTTTCTTT. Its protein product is CATSDSGEVNTEAFF.

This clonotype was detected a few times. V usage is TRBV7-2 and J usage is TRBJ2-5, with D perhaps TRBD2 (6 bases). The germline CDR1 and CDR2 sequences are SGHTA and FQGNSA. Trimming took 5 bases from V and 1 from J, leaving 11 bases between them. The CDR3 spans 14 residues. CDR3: CASSRQRAQETQYF. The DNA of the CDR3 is TGTGCCAGCAGCCGCCAGCGGGCCCAAGAGACCCAGTACTTC.

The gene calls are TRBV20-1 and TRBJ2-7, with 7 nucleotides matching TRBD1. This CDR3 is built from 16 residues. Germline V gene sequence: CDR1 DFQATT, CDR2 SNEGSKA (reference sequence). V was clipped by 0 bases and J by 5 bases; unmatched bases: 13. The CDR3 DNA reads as TGCAGTGCTAGAGATCTAAGCCGAGGACAGGTCGACGAGCAGTACTTC. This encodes CSARDLSRGQVDEQYF.

CDR3 sequence (DNA): TGTGCCAGCAGGGGGGACTGGCAGGGGGGCTACGAGCAGTACTTC. It codes for CASRGDWQGGYEQYF. This chain connects TRBV6-6 to TRBJ2-7; possible D gene TRBD1, 7 bases. The CDR3 spans 15 residues. Trimming removed 6 bases from V and 3 bases from J, with 18 bases in between. The germline gives CDR1 MNHNY, CDR2 SVGAGI (reference sequence).

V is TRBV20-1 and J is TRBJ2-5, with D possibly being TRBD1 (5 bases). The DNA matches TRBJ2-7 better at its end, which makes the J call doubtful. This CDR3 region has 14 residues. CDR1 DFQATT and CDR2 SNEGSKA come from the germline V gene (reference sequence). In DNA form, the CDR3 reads TGCAGTGCTAGAGTGAAGGGAAGGGGCTACGAGCAGTACTTC. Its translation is CSARVKGRGYEQYF.

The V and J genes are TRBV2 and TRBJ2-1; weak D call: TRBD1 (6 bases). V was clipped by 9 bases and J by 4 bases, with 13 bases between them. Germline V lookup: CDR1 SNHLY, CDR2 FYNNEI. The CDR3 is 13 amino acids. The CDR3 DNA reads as TGTGCCAGTGGGGGACACCCTTACAATGAGCAGTTCTTC. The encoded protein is CASGGHPYNEQFF.

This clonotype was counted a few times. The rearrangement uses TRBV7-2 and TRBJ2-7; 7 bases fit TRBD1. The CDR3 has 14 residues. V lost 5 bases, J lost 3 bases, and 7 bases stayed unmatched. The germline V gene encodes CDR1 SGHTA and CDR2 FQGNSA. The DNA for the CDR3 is TGTGCCAGCAGCATTAGCCCAGGGGGCTACGAGCAGTACTTC. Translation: CASSISPGGYEQYF.

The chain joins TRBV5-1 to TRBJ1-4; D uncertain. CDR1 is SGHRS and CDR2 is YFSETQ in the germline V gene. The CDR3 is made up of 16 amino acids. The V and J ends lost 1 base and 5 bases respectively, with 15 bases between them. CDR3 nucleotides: TGCGCCAGCAGCTTGAAGGTGGCCAGCAACAATGAAAAACTGTTTTTT. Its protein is CASSLKVASNNEKLFF.

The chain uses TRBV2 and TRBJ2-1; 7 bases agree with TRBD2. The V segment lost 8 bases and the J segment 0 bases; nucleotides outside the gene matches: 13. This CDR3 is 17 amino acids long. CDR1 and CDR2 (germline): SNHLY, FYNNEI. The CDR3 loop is CASRFQLATSSYNEQFF. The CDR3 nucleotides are TGTGCCAGCCGCTTTCAACTAGCGACTAGCTCCTACAATGAGCAGTTCTTC.

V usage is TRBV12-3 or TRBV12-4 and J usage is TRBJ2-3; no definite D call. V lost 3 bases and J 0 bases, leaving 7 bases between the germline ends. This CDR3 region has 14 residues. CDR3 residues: CASSFGASTDTQYF. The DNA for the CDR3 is TGTGCCAGCAGTTTTGGCGCTAGCACAGATACGCAGTATTTT.

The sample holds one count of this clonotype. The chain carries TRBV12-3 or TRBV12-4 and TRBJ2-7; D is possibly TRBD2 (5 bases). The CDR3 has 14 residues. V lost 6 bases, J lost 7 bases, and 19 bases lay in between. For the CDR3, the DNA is TGTGCCAGCAGCGACTATACCTCCTACAATGAGCAGTACTTC. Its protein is CASSDYTSYNEQYF.

CDR3 nucleotide sequence: TGTGCCAGCTCACCTGGGGGCGGCGAGCAGTACTTC. This codes for CASSPGGGEQYF. V is TRBV18 and J is TRBJ2-7; perhaps TRBD1 as D (6 bases). Trimming stripped 3 bases from V and 6 bases from J, with 9 bases between. Germline assignment: CDR1 KGHSH and CDR2 LQKENI. The CDR3 has 12 amino acids.

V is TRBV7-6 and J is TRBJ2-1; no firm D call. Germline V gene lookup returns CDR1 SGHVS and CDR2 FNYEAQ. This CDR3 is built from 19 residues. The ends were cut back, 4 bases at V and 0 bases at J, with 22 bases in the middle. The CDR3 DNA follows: TGTGCCAGCAGCTCCCCGTATCGGGCGAAGCGCCACTCCTACAATGAGCAGTTCTTC. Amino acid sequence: CASSSPYRAKRHSYNEQFF.

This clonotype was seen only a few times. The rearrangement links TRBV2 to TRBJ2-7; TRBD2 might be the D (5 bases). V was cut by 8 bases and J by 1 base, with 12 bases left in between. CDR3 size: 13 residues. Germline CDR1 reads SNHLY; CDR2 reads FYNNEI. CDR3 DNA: TGTGCCAGCTTTCAACGGGGATCCTACGAGCAGTACTTC. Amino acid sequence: CASFQRGSYEQYF.

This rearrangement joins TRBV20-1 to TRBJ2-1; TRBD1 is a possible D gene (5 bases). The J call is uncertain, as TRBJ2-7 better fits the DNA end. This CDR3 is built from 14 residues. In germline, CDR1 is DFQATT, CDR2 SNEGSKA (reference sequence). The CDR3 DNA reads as TGCAGTGCTAGTCTAAGGGGTTCCTACAATGAGCAGTACTTC. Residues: CSASLRGSYNEQYF.

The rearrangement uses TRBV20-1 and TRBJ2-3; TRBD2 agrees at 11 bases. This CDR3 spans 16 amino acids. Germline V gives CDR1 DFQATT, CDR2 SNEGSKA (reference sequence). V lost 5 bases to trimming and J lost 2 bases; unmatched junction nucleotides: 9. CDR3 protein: CSALTGTSGLTDTQYF. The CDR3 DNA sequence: TGCAGTGCTCTGACCGGGACTAGCGGACTCACAGATACGCAGTATTTT.

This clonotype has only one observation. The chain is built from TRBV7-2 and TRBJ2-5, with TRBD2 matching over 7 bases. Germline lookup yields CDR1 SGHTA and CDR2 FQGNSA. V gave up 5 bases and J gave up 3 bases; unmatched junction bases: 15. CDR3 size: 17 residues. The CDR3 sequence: CASSKWGGREGEETQYF. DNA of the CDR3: TGTGCCAGCAGCAAGTGGGGGGGTAGGGAGGGCGAAGAGACCCAGTACTTC.

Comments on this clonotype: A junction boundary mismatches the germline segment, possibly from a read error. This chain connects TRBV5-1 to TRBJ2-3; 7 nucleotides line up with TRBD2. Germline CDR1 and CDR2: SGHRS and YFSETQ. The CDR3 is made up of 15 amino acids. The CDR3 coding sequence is TGCGCCAGCAACTTGGCCGGGACTACCACAGATACGCAGTATTTT. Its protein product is CASNLAGTTTDTQYF. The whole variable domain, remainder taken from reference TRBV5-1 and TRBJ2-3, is KAGVTQTPRYLIKTRGQQVTLSCSPISGHRSVSWYQQTPGQGLQFLFEYFSETQRNKGNFPGRFSGRQFSNSRSEMNVSTLELGDSALYLCASNLAGTTTDTQYFGPGTRLTVL.

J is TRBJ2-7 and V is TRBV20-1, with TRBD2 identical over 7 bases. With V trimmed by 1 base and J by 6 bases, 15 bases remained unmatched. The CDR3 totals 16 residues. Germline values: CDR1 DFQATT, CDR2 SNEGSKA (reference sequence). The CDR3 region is CSARASSAAGEGEQYF. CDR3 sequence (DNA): TGCAGTGCTAGAGCCTCATCAGCGGCGGGAGAGGGCGAGCAGTACTTC.

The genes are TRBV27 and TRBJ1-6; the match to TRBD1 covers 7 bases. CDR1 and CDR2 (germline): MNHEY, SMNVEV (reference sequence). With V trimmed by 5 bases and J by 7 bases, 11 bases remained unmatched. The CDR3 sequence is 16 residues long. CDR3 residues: CASSRRQGEGNSPLHF. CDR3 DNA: TGTGCCAGCAGTCGACGACAGGGCGAGGGGAATTCACCCCTCCACTTT.